The clone carrying this TCR beta chain was seen just once. Authors' methods: Amplification of reference gene primers was used by the study to estimate nucleated cell counts. Using immunoSEQ multiplex PCR, the repertoire was profiled, and TCRdb retains in-frame clones only, with some absent. V, J and clone size were drawn from that table, and D and trimming were deduced from the DNA. In the table there are under 170,000 clones, about 80% of which are singletons. The data originate from a study of blood T cell repertoires in COVID-19. For the study at large: COVID-19 samples from acute and convalescent phases originated in the United States, Italy and Spain.

Germline CDR1 reads PRHDT; CDR2 reads FYEKMQ (reference sequence). Between the trimmed V and J ends, which lost 7 bases and 1 base, there was a span of 10 bases. There are 13 residues in the CDR3. The sequencing sample was made of peripheral blood. The origin of this receptor is a man between 70 and 80 years old with acute or convalescent COVID-19. The chain carries TRBV13 and TRBJ1-1; no firm D call. CDR3 protein: CASILAGNTEAFF. The CDR3 DNA follows: TGTGCCAGCATCCTAGCAGGGAACACTGAAGCTTTCTTT. The full variable domain, in which reference TRBV13 and TRBJ1-1 provide the parts outside the CDR3, is AAGVIQSPRHLIKEKRETATLKCYPIPRHDTVYWYQQGPGQDPQFLISFYEKMQSDKGSIPDRFSAQQFSDYHSELNMSSLELGDSALYFCASILAGNTEAFFGQGTRLTVV.